Below are 16 T cell receptor beta chains sequenced from a single sample in a study of blood T cell repertoires in COVID-19. Only in-frame clones appear in the TCRdb table, and some are missing; sequencing was by immunoSEQ multiplex PCR. This table has roughly 70,000 clones, about four fifths appearing once. Sequencing was performed on peripheral blood. These receptors were obtained from a man aged 70 or older who had recovered from COVID-19.

The rearrangement links TRBV4-1 to TRBJ2-1; 14 bases map to TRBD2. Germline CDR1 is MGHRA and CDR2 is YSYEKL. This CDR3 comprises 18 residues. V lost 4 bases and J lost 4; bases outside the gene matches: 9. The CDR3 protein is CASSPTSGRAADYNEQFF. The CDR3 region has the DNA TGCGCCAGCAGCCCGACTAGCGGGAGGGCCGCCGATTACAATGAGCAGTTCTTC.

This clone was observed a single time. V gene TRBV30 combines with J gene TRBJ1-2; D is perhaps TRBD1 (6 bases). The germline V gene encodes CDR1 GTSNPN and CDR2 SVGIG (reference sequence). Trimming removed 4 bases from V and 5 bases from J, with 23 bases in between. This CDR3 has 16 amino acids. The CDR3 DNA follows: TGTGCCTGGACCCTAGGGGGGGGAACAGCAGGGTATGGCTACACCTTC. This gives the protein CAWTLGGGTAGYGYTF. Full variable domain (outside the CDR3, taken from reference TRBV30 and TRBJ1-2): SQTIHQWPATLVQPVGSPLSLECTVEGTSNPNLYWYRQAAGRGLQLLFYSVGIGQISSEVPQNLSASRPQDRQFILSSKKLLLSDSGFYLCAWTLGGGTAGYGYTFGSGTRLTVV.

This clone was seen just once. V usage is TRBV7-9 and J usage is TRBJ1-1; D may be TRBD1 (5 bases). Between the trimmed V and J ends, which lost 4 bases and 3 bases, there was a span of 15 bases. The CDR3 totals 15 residues. From germline, CDR1 is SEHNR and CDR2 FQNEAQ (reference sequence). In DNA form, the CDR3 reads TGTGCCAGCAGCTCGCCCGATGGGGGGGACACTGAAGCTTTCTTT. It codes for CASSSPDGGDTEAFF.

This sequence joins TRBV5-1 and TRBJ1-2; tentative D call: TRBD1 (6 bases). Trimming removed 1 base at V and 4 bases at J, with 11 bases between. CDR3 length equals 14 residues. Germline CDR1 SGHRS, CDR2 YFSETQ. In DNA, the CDR3 is TGCGCCAGCAGCTTGTCACAGGGCGGCTATGGCTACACCTTC. Amino acid sequence: CASSLSQGGYGYTF.

The chain uses TRBV5-1 and TRBJ1-1; 7 bases line up with TRBD1. Germline CDR1 and CDR2: SGHRS and YFSETQ. The CDR3 covers 12 residues. The V segment lost 4 bases and the J segment 7 bases; nucleotides outside the gene matches: 4. CDR3 protein: CASSVTGVEAFF. The CDR3 nucleotides are TGCGCCAGCAGCGTAACAGGGGTTGAAGCTTTCTTT.

This rearrangement joins TRBV19 to TRBJ1-2; 10 nucleotides line up with TRBD1. The CDR3 totals 13 residues. The germline CDR1 and CDR2 sequences are LNHDA and SQIVND (reference sequence). Losses at the gene ends were 8 bases for V and 4 bases for J; bases not matched to a gene: 4. DNA of the CDR3: TGTGCCAGTCGGGACAGGGGCGGCTATGGCTACACCTTC. Protein product: CASRDRGGYGYTF.

The gene calls are TRBV28 and TRBJ1-5, with 9 bases that match TRBD1. V lost 5 bases to trimming and J lost 3 bases; unmatched junction nucleotides: 11. This CDR3 spans 17 amino acids. From germline, CDR1 is MDHEN and CDR2 SYDVKM. In DNA form, the CDR3 reads TGTGCCAGCAGTCTACCCCGACGACAGGGGGTCAATCAGCCCCAGCATTTT. Protein sequence: CASSLPRRQGVNQPQHF.

CDR3: CSASTENQPQHF. CDR3 coding DNA: TGCAGTGCTAGTACAGAGAATCAGCCCCAGCATTTT. V is TRBV20-1 and J is TRBJ1-5; D gene unclear. The CDR3 contains 12 residues. V was shortened by 3 bases and J by 4 bases, with 7 bases between the two germline ends. The V gene's germline CDR1 is DFQATT and CDR2 SNEGSKA (reference sequence).

V and J are TRBV24-1 and TRBJ1-1, with 8 positions matching TRBD1. This CDR3 contains 13 residues. The germline CDR1 and CDR2 sequences are KGHDR and SFDVKD. V dropped 0 bases and J dropped 7; count of bases not matched to a gene: 0. This CDR3 reads CATSDLDRGEAFF. CDR3 coding DNA: TGTGCCACCAGTGATTTGGACAGGGGTGAAGCTTTCTTT.

The V gene is TRBV5-4, the J gene TRBJ1-1, with 7 nucleotides matching TRBD1. The ends lost 4 bases at V and 5 bases at J; junction bases unmatched: 11. The germline V gene has CDR1 SGHNT and CDR2 YYREEE (reference sequence). This CDR3 is 15 amino acids long. The CDR3 is CASSGLGQGVTEAFF. CDR3 nucleotides: TGTGCCAGCAGCGGACTCGGGCAGGGGGTGACTGAAGCTTTCTTT. Full variable domain (missing parts from reference TRBV5-4 and TRBJ1-1): ETGVTQSPTHLIKTRGQQVTLRCSSQSGHNTVSWYQQALGQGPQFIFQYYREEENGRGNFPPRFSGLQFPNYSSELNVNALELDDSALYLCASSGLGQGVTEAFFGQGTRLTVV.

The chain employs TRBV2 and TRBJ1-3; TRBD1 agrees at 8 bases. Germline CDR1 is SNHLY and CDR2 is FYNNEI. The CDR3 totals 13 residues. After removal of 9 bases from V and 4 bases from J, the junction contained 5 bases not matched to a gene. The CDR3 loop reads CAREGQGGNTIYF. The CDR3 DNA is TGTGCCAGGGAAGGACAGGGAGGAAACACCATATATTTT.

The chain carries TRBV6-6 and TRBJ1-4, with TRBD1 matching 8 bases. Germline loops: CDR1 MNHNY, CDR2 SVGAGI (reference sequence). This CDR3 is 15 amino acids long. Trimming at V came to 0 bases and at J to 5 bases, leaving 2 bases not matched to a gene. CDR3 DNA sequence: TGTGCCAGCAGTTACTCCGACAGGGGAAATGAAAAACTGTTTTTT. Translated, it gives CASSYSDRGNEKLFF.

The sample holds a few counts of this clone. V usage is TRBV6-1 and J usage is TRBJ1-2; 7 bases are a match to TRBD1. Germline lookup yields CDR1 MNHNS and CDR2 SASEGT. The CDR3 has 13 residues. V lost 3 bases, J lost 6 bases, and 4 bases stayed unmatched. The CDR3, as DNA: TGTGCCAGCAGTGATGGGCAGGGGGATGGCTACACCTTC. The encoded protein is CASSDGQGDGYTF.

The genes are TRBV9 and TRBJ2-6, with D possibly TRBD1 on 5 matching bases. Deletions cut 2 bases from V and 2 bases from J, with 8 bases between. The germline V gene has CDR1 SGDLS and CDR2 YYNGEE. The length of the CDR3 is 15 residues. CDR3 region: CASSVKGAGANVLTF. The CDR3 DNA reads TGTGCCAGCAGCGTGAAAGGGGCTGGGGCCAACGTCCTGACTTTC.

V gene TRBV6-2 or TRBV6-3 combines with J gene TRBJ2-3; 10 bases align to TRBD2. V shed 4 bases and J 1 base; nucleotides not matched to a gene: 2. Germline CDR1 is MNHEY and CDR2 is SVGEGT. CDR3 length: 15 residues. The CDR3 region has the DNA TGTGCCAGCAGTTTCCTAGCGGGGGGCACAGATACGCAGTATTTT. This encodes CASSFLAGGTDTQYF.

The chain recombines TRBV9 with TRBJ2-2; possibly TRBD2 for D (5 bases). The germline V and J ends were trimmed by 0 bases and 4 bases, with 7 bases remaining between them. There are 14 residues in the CDR3. Germline lookup yields CDR1 SGDLS and CDR2 YYNGEE. CDR3 protein: CASSVEGSTGELFF. Here the CDR3 DNA reads TGTGCCAGCAGCGTAGAAGGGAGCACCGGGGAGCTGTTTTTT.